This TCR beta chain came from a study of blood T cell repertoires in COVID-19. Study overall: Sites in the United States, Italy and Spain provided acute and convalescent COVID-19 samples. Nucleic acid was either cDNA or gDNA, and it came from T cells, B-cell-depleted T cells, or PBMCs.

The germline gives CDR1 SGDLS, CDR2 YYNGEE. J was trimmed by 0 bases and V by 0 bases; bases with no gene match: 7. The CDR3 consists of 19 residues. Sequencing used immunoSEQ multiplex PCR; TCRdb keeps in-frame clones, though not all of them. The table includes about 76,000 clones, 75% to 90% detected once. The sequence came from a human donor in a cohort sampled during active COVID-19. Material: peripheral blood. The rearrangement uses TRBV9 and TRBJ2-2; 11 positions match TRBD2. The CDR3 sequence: CASSVGLAGSTANTGELFF. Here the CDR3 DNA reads TGTGCCAGCAGCGTAGGACTAGCGGGATCCACGGCGAACACCGGGGAGCTGTTTTTT.